This T cell receptor (beta chain) was documented in a study of T-cell memory formation after mild COVID-19 (dated by TCRdb to about 2021). Turning to the overall study: TCR sequence clusters from the two donors were largely donor specific. The cohort was made up of two young adult volunteers, one female and one male, who were previously healthy. Longitudinal TCRalpha and TCRbeta repertoire sequencing tracked T-cell clones expanding and contracting after mild COVID-19 in two donors.

Turning to this clonotype: No antigen is known for it. No much larger clone exists at a distance of one base, and base qualities are not known.

Ficoll-Paque density gradient centrifugation was the method used to isolate PBMCs. Paper-wide results and their limitations: Clones that contracted from day 15 to 85 showed balanced CD4/CD8 phenotypes, whereas a second wave of clones that expanded from day 15 to 37 leaned towards CD4+. The study included only a couple of mild cases, and larger cohorts that include severe cases with pre-infection samples were judged to be necessary. The second-wave clones that peaked on day 37 were not confirmed to be SARS-CoV-2 specific. Contracting CD4+ clones appeared mostly in the CM and EM memory subsets, whereas CD8+ clones were enriched in EMRA. Some responding clones were found in pre-infection memory, which suggests that pre-existing cross-reactive memory T cells took part in the SARS-CoV-2 response.

TCRdb lists the instrument as Illumina NovaSeq 6000. cDNA libraries for TCRalpha and TCRbeta were prepared by 5'RACE using constant-segment primers, with sample barcodes and unique molecular identifiers added. Trizol reagent was used to extract RNA from every sample. Libraries were amplified in two PCR steps, with a second sample barcode and Illumina TruSeq adapters added in the second step. The libraries were sequenced on an Illumina NovaSeq using 2 x 150 bp paired-end reads. On the study's bioinformatics: The reads were demultiplexed and collapsed into UMI-guided consensus sequences using migec v1.2.7. Using mixcr v2.1.11, UMI consensuses were aligned to TRA and TRB V and J templates and then assembled into clonotypes. A clonotype was counted as expanded or contracted only if both edgeR and NoisET called the change significant, with noise models trained on biological replicates. edgeR calls used a false discovery rate-adjusted p below 0.01 and a log2 fold-change threshold of 1. As an exploratory analysis of dynamics, max-normalized trajectories of the 1000 most abundant clonotypes were examined by PCA with hierarchical clustering. Separately sequenced CD4+ and CD8+ repertoires were used to assign the CD4 or CD8 phenotype of responding clones. TCRdb's own reprocessing of the public reads used fastp at Q25 and MiXCR and kept productive beta chains. A single entry per CDR3 protein holds the most common genes and DNA from its merged rows. The V and J calls here are based on TCRdb, not the publication. This sample holds hundreds of thousands of distinct CDR3 sequences; 15% to 20% were observed only once. Jointly, the top ten make up roughly a fifth of the sample.

The germline V gene encodes CDR1 SGHRS and CDR2 YFSETQ. Counted from cysteine to phenylalanine, this CDR3 has 16 amino acids. Only the CDR3 region is kept as DNA, spanning 48 bases read in frame from base 1. Trimming costs V 0 bases and J 3 bases, and their ends lie 13 bases apart. This sequence was found in a man aged 18 to 29 who had mild COVID-19 (a few samples of this study predate the infection). The sample titles of this study are shuffled in the database, so cell type and time point are left out; the donor was told from shared clones. What was sequenced was PBMCs or a T cell subset sorted from them (not recorded which). The chain couples TRBV5-1 to TRBJ2-1; a weak D assignment points to TRBD2 (6 bases agree). The CDR3 reads as follows: CASSLVVWRDYNEQFF. The DNA sequence is given as TGCGCCAGCAGCTTGGTGGTTTGGCGGGACTACAATGAGCAGTTCTTC.